The sequence of this T cell receptor beta chain was determined in a study of T cells after posttransplantation cyclophosphamide. Study-wide points: Donor-recipient repertoire similarity was low at 1-2 months, rising over year one. After PTCy, TRB diversity resembled that of CNI/methotrexate controls. TRB overlap between skin or GI tissue T cells and blood was limited.

Details on this clone: Its target is not known.

Sequencing was performed with immunoSEQ multiplex PCR; in TCRdb, only in-frame clones are kept and a portion is missing. The data show some 650 clones, with about 80% seen just once and just under 30% held by the top ten. The related graft donor's blood sample was taken on the day of bone marrow donation. The specimen sequenced was memory CD8+ T cells sorted from blood. The TCR comes from a man aged 35 to 55 in good health, CMV-negative, and a related stem cell transplant donor.

The CDR3 protein is CASSDWAGGIGANVLTF. In DNA, the CDR3 is TGTGCCAGCAGCGATTGGGCAGGGGGTATTGGGGCCAACGTCCTGACTTTC. This chain joins TRBV7-9 and TRBJ2-6; 7 bases are shared with TRBD1. CDR3 length equals 17 residues. Germline CDR1 reads SEHNR; CDR2 reads FQNEAQ (reference sequence). V was clipped by 5 bases and J by 3 bases; unmatched bases: 10.